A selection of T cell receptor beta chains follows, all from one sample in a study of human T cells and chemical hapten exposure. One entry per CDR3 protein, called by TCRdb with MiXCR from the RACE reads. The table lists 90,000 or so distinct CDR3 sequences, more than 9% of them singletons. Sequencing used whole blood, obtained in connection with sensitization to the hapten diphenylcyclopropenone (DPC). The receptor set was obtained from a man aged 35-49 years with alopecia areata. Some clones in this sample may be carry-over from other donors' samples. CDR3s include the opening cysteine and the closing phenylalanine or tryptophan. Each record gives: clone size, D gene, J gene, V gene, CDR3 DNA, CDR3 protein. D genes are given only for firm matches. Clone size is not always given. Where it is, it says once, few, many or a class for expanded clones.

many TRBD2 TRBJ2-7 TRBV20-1 TGCAGTGCTGCTAGGACTAGCGTGGGTATGGACGAGCAGTACTTC CSAARTSVGMDEQYF
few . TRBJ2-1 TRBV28 TGTGCCAGCAGCAGGCAACGAACCTCCTACAATGAGCAGTTCTTC CASSRQRTSYNEQFF
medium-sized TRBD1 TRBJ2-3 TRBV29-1 TGCAGCGTTGAAGGAACAGGGGCAGGGGCGCAGTATTTT CSVEGTGAGAQYF
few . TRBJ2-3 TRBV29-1 TGCAGCGTTGAAGAGTTGGGGGGCTATACGCAGTATTTT CSVEELGGYTQYF
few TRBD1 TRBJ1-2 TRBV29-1 TGCAGCGTTGTCTTAGGGGGCGTCATCGGCTACACCTTC CSVVLGGVIGYTF
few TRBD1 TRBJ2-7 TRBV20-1 TGCAGTGCTAGGTCTAGACAGGGAATCTCCCACGAGCAGTACTTC CSARSRQGISHEQYF
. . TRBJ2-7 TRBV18 TGTGCCAGCTCACCTGGTACAGGAACTACCTACGAGCAGTACTTC CASSPGTGTTYEQYF
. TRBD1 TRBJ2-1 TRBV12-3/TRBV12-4 TGTGCCAGCAGATCCCGGGGACAGGGGCTTAGCGGGGCCAGCTCCTACAATGAGCAGTTCTTC CASRSRGQGLSGASSYNEQFF
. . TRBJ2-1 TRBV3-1 TGTGCCAGCAGCCAAGGCAGGGGCAATGAGCAGTTCTTC CASSQGRGNEQFF
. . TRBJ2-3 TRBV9 TGTGCCAGCAGCCGACAGTTTGGAAATACGCAGTATTTT CASSRQFGNTQYF
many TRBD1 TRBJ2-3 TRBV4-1 TGCGCCAGCAGCATAAAGACAGGGGGCCGGACAGATACGCAGTATTTT CASSIKTGGRTDTQYF
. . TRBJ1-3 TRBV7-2 TGTGCCAGCAGCTCCGCTGACCGTGGAAACACCATATATTTT CASSSADRGNTIYF
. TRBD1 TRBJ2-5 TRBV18 TGTGCCAGCTCCCGAGACAGGGGGCGAGAGACCCAGTACTTC CASSRDRGRETQYF
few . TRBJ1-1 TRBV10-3 TGTGCCATCAGGGGACACCAAGGGACTGAAGCTTTCTTT CAIRGHQGTEAFF
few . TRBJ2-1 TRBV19 TGTGCCAGTAGTGCAACCAGGGGTTTGGGGAATGAGCAGTTCTTC CASSATRGLGNEQFF
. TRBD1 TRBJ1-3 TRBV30 TGTGCCTGGAGTAGCCCGACAGGGTCCGGAAACACCATATATTTT CAWSSPTGSGNTIYF
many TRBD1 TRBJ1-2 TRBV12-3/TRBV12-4 TGTGCCAGCAGAAGACGGTCCGGGACAGGGGTCGGCTATGGCTACACCTTC CASRRRSGTGVGYGYTF
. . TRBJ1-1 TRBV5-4 TGTGCCAGCAGCCTGTTTATGACAGCAGGGAACACTGAAGCTTTCTTT CASSLFMTAGNTEAFF
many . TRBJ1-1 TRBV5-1 TGCGCCAGCAGTTCCGGGACCCAAAGGAACACTGAAGCTTTCTTT CASSSGTQRNTEAFF
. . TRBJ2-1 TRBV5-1 TGCGCCAGCAAAGAAATCTTTGGAGATGAGCAGTTCTTC CASKEIFGDEQFF
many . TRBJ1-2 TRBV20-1 TGCAGTGCCCGGACAACCGATAACAGGGGCTACACCTTC CSARTTDNRGYTF
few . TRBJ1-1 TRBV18 TGTGCCAGCTCACCACCGCAGGGGCTATTGAACACTGAAGCTTTCTTT CASSPPQGLLNTEAFF
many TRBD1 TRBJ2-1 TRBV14 TGTGCCAGCGTCCTCCTCCGGGACAGCTCCTACAATGAGCAGTTCTTC CASVLLRDSSYNEQFF
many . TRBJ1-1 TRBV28 TGTGCCAGCAGTAGGGTAACCAACACTGAAGCTTTCTTT CASSRVTNTEAFF
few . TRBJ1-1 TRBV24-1 TGTGCCACCAGTGATTTTGCACGAGCTTTCTTT CATSDFARAFF
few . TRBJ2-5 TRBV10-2 TGCGCCAGCAGTAAGTCCCAAGAGACCCAGTACTTC CASSKSQETQYF
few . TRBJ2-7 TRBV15 TGTGCCACCAGCAGAGAGGCGGGGGAGCAGTACTTC CATSREAGEQYF
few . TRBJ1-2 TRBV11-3 TGTGCCAGACTAAATCGAAACAGAAGAGACTATGGCTACACCTTC CARLNRNRRDYGYTF
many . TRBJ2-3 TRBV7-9 TGTGCCAGCAGCCCGGGACCGCGCACAGATACGCAGTATTTT CASSPGPRTDTQYF
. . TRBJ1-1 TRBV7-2 TGTGCCAGCAGCTTAGCGAACAGCCTGGGGACTGAAGCTTTCTTT CASSLANSLGTEAFF